These 19 T cell receptor beta chains originate from one sample sequenced in a study of glioma-infiltrating T cells. Amplification of TCR alpha and beta CDR3 regions from RNA used iRepertoire nested multiplex PCR. TCRdb itself ran the multiplex PCR reads through MiXCR, one entry per CDR3 protein. Of a few hundred thousand distinct CDR3 sequences listed, 41% are singletons. Sequenced input: glioma tissue, nonneoplastic brain tissue, or PBMCs (not recorded which). The receptors here all came from a human donor with low-grade glioma or glioblastoma, undergoing nonglioma brain surgery, or in good health (not recorded which).

The chain recombines TRBV7-2 with TRBJ1-5; D ambiguous. The CDR3 sequence is 14 residues long. Germline V gene sequence: CDR1 SGHTA, CDR2 FQGNSA. With 1 base removed from V and 0 bases from J, the gap between germline ends came to 4 bases. CDR3 in DNA: TGTGCCAGCAGCTTAGACTATAGCAATCAGCCCCAGCATTTT. It is translated as CASSLDYSNQPQHF.

This clonotype has just one count. A much larger clone lies one base from this, so it may be a read error. The CDR3 DNA follows: TGTGCCATCAGCTCCGACAGGGTTTATAGCTACACCTTC. Amino acids: CAISSDRVYSYTF. This chain links TRBV7-2 with TRBJ1-2; 7 bases are shared with TRBD1. Germline V gene data show CDR1 as SGHTA and CDR2 as FQGNSA. The CDR3 consists of 13 residues.

Worth noting for this clonotype: It is likely a read error, because the conserved phenylalanine at the end of the CDR3 is missing. This chain connects TRBV6-1 to TRBJ2-1, with 8 bases lining up with TRBD2. The CDR3 totals 15 residues. CDR1 MNHNS and CDR2 SASEGT come from the germline V gene. The trim removed 6 bases at V and 4 bases at J, leaving 8 bases unmatched. Here the CDR3 DNA reads TGTGCCAGCAGCCCGACCTTAGCGGGATACAATGAGCAGTTCTCC. Amino acid sequence: CASSPTLAGYNEQFS.

In the case of this clonotype: The missing conserved phenylalanine or tryptophan at the end of this CDR3 makes a read error likely. The chain uses TRBV28 and TRBJ2-1, with D possibly TRBD2 on 9 matching bases. V lost 5 bases, J lost 7 bases, and 36 bases lay in between. The CDR3 loop spans 21 amino acids. Germline V gene sequence: CDR1 MDHEN, CDR2 SYDVKM. The CDR3 here is CASSQHQETGDPGLAGNEQFL. The CDR3 nucleotides are TGTGCCAGCAGTCAACACCAGGAGACAGGGGACCCGGGGCTAGCGGGAAATGAGCAGTTCCTG.

For this clonotype: With a much larger clone just one base away, this may be a read error. This chain joins TRBV28 and TRBJ1-1, with D perhaps TRBD1 (6 bases). Germline assignment: CDR1 MDHEN and CDR2 SYDVKM. The CDR3 is 14 residues long. The chain's CDR3 is CASRPTGSNTEALF. The DNA of the CDR3 is TGTGCCAGCAGACCCACAGGGTCGAACACTGAAGCTCTCTTT.

As for this clonotype: The CDR3 ends on some other residue instead of the conserved phenylalanine or tryptophan, so this is likely a read error. The rearrangement joins TRBV7-2 to TRBJ2-5, with TRBD2 matching 14 bases. The CDR3 sequence is 15 residues long. After removal of 3 bases from V and 5 bases from J, the junction contained 2 bases not matched to a gene. Germline-derived CDR1 and CDR2 are SGHTA and FQGNSA. The CDR3 spells CASSLGLAGVETQYL. CDR3 bases: TGTGCCAGCAGCTTGGGACTAGCGGGAGTTGAGACCCAGTACCTC.

CDR3 in amino acids: CASSFPGPKDEQYF. Here the CDR3 DNA reads TGTGCCAGCAGCTTCCCGGGACCCAAAGACGAGCAGTACTTC. The chain is built from TRBV13 and TRBJ2-7; D may be TRBD1 or TRBD2 (5 bases each). The length of the CDR3 is 14 residues. V shed 3 bases and J shed 5 bases, with 14 bases lying between them. CDR1 is PRHDT, CDR2 FYEKMQ, per germline (reference sequence).

The chain recombines TRBV3-1 with TRBJ1-1; D is uncertain. CDR3 size: 15 residues. Trimming shortened V by 0 bases and J by 4 bases, and 12 bases separated the two germline ends. The germline CDR1 and CDR2 sequences are LGHDT and YNNKEL (reference sequence). The chain's CDR3 is CASSQDLRRRTEAFF. CDR3 sequence (DNA): TGTGCCAGCAGCCAAGATCTTCGTAGGCGCACTGAAGCTTTCTTT.

Many counts were recorded for this clonotype. The chain recombines TRBV27 with TRBJ2-2; TRBD2 aligns across 7 bases. Germline V gene lookup returns CDR1 MNHEY and CDR2 SMNVEV (reference sequence). The J segment lost 0 bases and the V segment lost 8 bases, leaving 6 bases of the junction unmatched. There are 15 residues in the CDR3. CDR3 amino acids: CASWGEGTNTGELFF. The CDR3 DNA reads TGTGCCAGCTGGGGGGAGGGGACGAACACCGGGGAGCTGTTTTTT.

This clonotype has more than one count but fewer than ten. The genes are TRBV4-1 and TRBJ2-7; the D is unclear. V gave up 4 bases and J gave up 2 bases, with 12 bases separating them. CDR1 MGHRA and CDR2 YSYEKL come from the germline V gene. The CDR3 contains 14 residues. CDR3 sequence (DNA): TGCGCCAGCAGCCGGCCGGAGAGAACCTACGAGCAGTACTTC. Residues: CASSRPERTYEQYF.

This clonotype was detected only a few times. V and J are TRBV28 and TRBJ2-7; 7 positions agree with TRBD2. Per the germline V gene, CDR1 is MDHEN and CDR2 is SYDVKM. Trimming at V came to 1 base and at J to 2 bases, leaving 11 bases not matched to a gene. This CDR3 spans 17 amino acids. The CDR3 is CASSLFPRDYLAYEQYF. DNA of the CDR3: TGTGCCAGCAGTTTATTCCCCCGGGACTATTTAGCCTACGAGCAGTACTTC.

This clonotype was counted once. The chain links TRBV28 to TRBJ1-1; D is uncertain. V lost 1 base and J lost 1, with 10 bases in between. Per germline, CDR1 MDHEN and CDR2 SYDVKM. The CDR3 contains 15 residues. The CDR3: CASSLLNSKNTEAFF. The DNA for the CDR3 is TGTGCCAGCAGTTTATTAAACAGCAAGAACACTGAAGCTTTCTTT.

On this clonotype: This CDR3 is missing its conserved last phenylalanine or tryptophan, likely due to a read error. This chain uses TRBV6-5 with TRBJ2-1; D unresolved. Germline V gives CDR1 MNHEY, CDR2 SVGAGI. The CDR3 spans 13 residues. Trimming left V 2 bases short and J 6 bases short, with 8 bases between. The CDR3 nucleotides are TGTGCCAGCAGTTACGGGTCTCTCAATGAGCAGTTCCTC. The encoded protein is CASSYGSLNEQFL.

J is TRBJ1-1 and V is TRBV3-1; 7 bases agree with TRBD1. The junction had 4 bases not matched to a gene; V was cut back by 3 bases and J by 0 bases. The CDR3 runs to 15 residues. In germline, CDR1 is LGHDT, CDR2 YNNKEL (reference sequence). CDR3 in DNA: TGTGCCAGCAGCCAGATGACAGGGTTGAACACTGAAGCTTTCTTT. It specifies CASSQMTGLNTEAFF. The full variable domain, in which reference TRBV3-1 and TRBJ1-1 provide the parts outside the CDR3, is DTAVSQTPKYLVTQMGNDKSIKCEQNLGHDTMYWYKQDSKKFLKIMFSYNNKELIINETVPNRFSPKSPDKAHLNLHINSLELGDSAVYFCASSQMTGLNTEAFFGQGTRLTVV.

The rearrangement uses TRBV2 and TRBJ1-1; no definite D call. CDR3 length: 13 residues. The germline gives CDR1 SNHLY, CDR2 FYNNEI. With 0 bases removed from V and 5 bases from J, the gap between germline ends came to 7 bases. The CDR3 loop reads CASSEARITEAFF. CDR3 coding DNA: TGTGCCAGCAGTGAAGCACGAATTACTGAAGCTTTCTTT.

This clonotype was counted between two and nine times. The V and J genes are TRBV6-1 and TRBJ1-1, with a weak D call TRBD1 (6 bases). Germline V lookup: CDR1 MNHNS, CDR2 SASEGT. Trimming removed 7 bases at V and 4 bases at J, with 13 bases between. The CDR3 spans 13 residues. Here the CDR3 reads CASTIPGATEAFF. DNA of the CDR3: TGTGCCAGCACCATCCCAGGGGCCACTGAAGCTTTCTTT.

V usage is TRBV20-1 and J usage is TRBJ1-1; 8 bases fit TRBD1. With 0 bases clipped from V and 4 bases from J, the junction kept 7 bases outside the gene matches. Germline V gene data show CDR1 as DFQATT and CDR2 as SNEGSKA (reference sequence). The CDR3 extends over 15 amino acids. DNA of the CDR3: TGCAGTGCTAGAGAGGAGGGACAGGTGTTCACTGAAGCTTTCTTT. Translated, it gives CSAREEGQVFTEAFF.

In regard to this clonotype: A much larger clone sits a single nucleotide away, making a read error possible. The chain recombines TRBV20-1 with TRBJ2-1; tentative D call: TRBD2 (5 bases). The CDR3 is 13 residues long. Germline V gene data show CDR1 as DFQATT and CDR2 as SNEGSKA (reference sequence). CDR3 residues: CSAKRSPPNEQLF. The CDR3 bases are TGCAGTGCTAAGCGGTCCCCCCCCAATGAGCAGCTCTTC.

This sequence joins TRBV6-2 or TRBV6-3 and TRBJ2-5; D not resolved. V gave up 5 bases and J gave up 3 bases, with 7 bases separating them. Germline V gives CDR1 MNHEY, CDR2 SVGEGT. The CDR3 is 12 residues long. The CDR3 DNA sequence: TGTGCCAGCAGTACGAGAAAAGAGACCCAGTACTTC. Translated, it gives CASSTRKETQYF.